A single sample gave rise to the 10 T cell receptor beta chains below, sequenced in a study of spatial heterogeneity in lung cancer. Time point of the sample: sample taken at primary tumor resection. The sequenced material consisted of unsorted whole RNA from tumor, nontumor lung or frozen PBMC. TCRdb recomputed calls from the 5' RACE reads with MiXCR, one row per CDR3 protein. This sample carries roughly 15,000 distinct CDR3 sequences, 7% to 9% of them seen once, and the ten largest clones take 33%. Material: PBMCs, obtained at surgery. The receptors originated from a female donor with early-stage non-small cell lung cancer.

This clonotype was seen many times. V gene TRBV18 combines with J gene TRBJ2-2, with D maybe TRBD1 (5 bases). Per the germline V gene, CDR1 is KGHSH and CDR2 is LQKENI. The CDR3 has 14 residues. V lost 4 bases, J lost 3 bases, and 9 bases lay in between. The CDR3 is CASSQPGYTGELFF. DNA for the CDR3: TGTGCCAGCTCACAACCAGGGTACACCGGGGAGCTGTTTTTT.

In nucleotides, the CDR3 is TGTGCCAGCAGCTTGGGACAGAACACTGAAGCTTTCTTT. Translating gives CASSLGQNTEAFF. The V and J genes are TRBV9 and TRBJ1-1; D is possibly TRBD1 (6 bases). The V gene lost 4 bases and the J gene lost 1 base, with 8 bases spanning the gap. Germline lookup yields CDR1 SGDLS and CDR2 YYNGEE. The CDR3 length is 13 residues.

This clonotype was counted at least ten times. The chain has TRBV5-4 and TRBJ2-7, with D perhaps matching TRBD1 (6 bases). V lost 4 bases, J lost 4 bases, and 15 bases lay in between. The germline V gene encodes CDR1 SGHNT and CDR2 YYREEE (reference sequence). CDR3 length equals 14 residues. This CDR3 is CASSDWTDTYEQYF. CDR3 in DNA: TGTGCCAGCAGCGATTGGACAGATACATACGAGCAGTACTTC.

In this sample, this clonotype turned up many times. The V call is TRBV14, the J call TRBJ2-7; maybe TRBD2 (6 bases). CDR1 is SGHDN and CDR2 is FVKESK in the germline V gene. The V end was cut by 4 bases, the J end by 1 base, with 20 bases between. The CDR3 sequence is 17 residues long. CDR3 in DNA: TGTGCCAGCAGCCCCAGGCTAGTCTGGGGGGAGTCCTACGAGCAGTACTTC. Protein sequence: CASSPRLVWGESYEQYF.

The chain employs TRBV19 and TRBJ2-1; 10 bases fit TRBD2. The CDR3 runs to 16 residues. J gave up 3 bases and V 3 bases, and 5 bases lay outside the gene matches. Germline CDR1 reads LNHDA; CDR2 reads SQIVND (reference sequence). The CDR3 sequence: CASSIVAGGFYNEQFF. CDR3 DNA: TGTGCCAGTAGTATTGTAGCGGGGGGATTCTACAATGAGCAGTTCTTC.

The V call is TRBV5-1, the J call TRBJ1-2; the match to TRBD1 covers 9 bases. This CDR3 region has 14 residues. Per germline, CDR1 SGHRS and CDR2 YFSETQ. Trimming removed 2 bases from V and 3 bases from J; junction bases left unmatched: 2. CDR3 region: CASSLQGADYGYTF. As DNA, the CDR3 is TGCGCCAGCAGCTTACAGGGGGCTGACTATGGCTACACCTTC.

J is TRBJ1-1 and V is TRBV6-2 or TRBV6-3; no definite D call. The CDR3 sequence is 14 residues long. V was pared by 0 bases and J by 6 bases, with 11 bases between. In germline, CDR1 is MNHEY, CDR2 SVGEGT. DNA for the CDR3: TGTGCCAGCAGTTACTCGAGTAATGGGGCTGAAGCTTTCTTT. Protein sequence: CASSYSSNGAEAFF.

This clonotype was picked up many times. The chain carries TRBV12-3 or TRBV12-4 and TRBJ2-7; D uncertain. The V gene lost 9 bases and the J gene lost 0 bases, with 12 bases spanning the gap. The CDR3 extends over 13 amino acids. As DNA, the CDR3 is TGTGCCAGTAGGCTTTCGCACTCCTACGAGCAGTACTTC. Its protein is CASRLSHSYEQYF.

Sample share makes this clonotype medium-sized (0.01 to 0.1%). The genes are TRBV29-1 and TRBJ1-2; perhaps TRBD1 as D (6 bases). V lost 5 bases and J lost 8, with 21 bases in between. Germline assignment: CDR1 SQVTM and CDR2 ANQGSEA. The CDR3 spans 14 residues. The DNA for the CDR3 is TGCAGCGTTCTCCCGACTACCAGGGGATTAGGCTACACCTTC. It encodes CSVLPTTRGLGYTF.

This clonotype was seen at least ten times. The chain recombines TRBV20-1 with TRBJ2-1; D ambiguous. Trimming cost V 7 bases and J 0 bases, with 13 bases left between them. CDR3 length: 14 amino acids. The germline CDR1 and CDR2 sequences are DFQATT and SNEGSKA (reference sequence). The CDR3 loop reads CSGYPGGSYNEQFF. The CDR3 DNA is TGCAGTGGATACCCGGGTGGCTCCTACAATGAGCAGTTCTTC.